Listed here is a single T cell receptor beta chain. Its cognate antigen is unknown. This PCR relied on a set of 60 Vbeta primers and 13 Jbeta primers. Assay: immunoSEQ multiplex PCR; the TCRdb copy retains only in-frame clones and omits some. The repertoire has fewer than 150,000 clones, approximately 70% of them found once; the top ten carry approximately 15%. This specimen belongs to a study of cytomegalovirus exposure and HLA in healthy donors. Study-level findings and limits: It emerged from a later analysis that several of the most significant clusters appeared to be linked to common viral pathogens. Exclusion applied to some V segments, including TRBV6-2 and TRBV6-3, as they were indistinguishable. An Asian-associated ancestry cluster reportedly showed fewer N-insertions than the approximately 650-donor mean in a later analysis. Accurate predictions that matched the HLA-A and HLA-B alleles of most subjects were reportedly made from TCR beta sequences.

The junction had 7 bases not matched to a gene; V was cut back by 0 bases and J by 4 bases. The germline V gene has CDR1 LNHNV and CDR2 YYDKDF (reference sequence). This CDR3 has 16 amino acids. Specimen: PBMCs. This rearrangement joins TRBV15 to TRBJ2-7, with 9 positions matching TRBD1. This TCR derives from a human donor in good health. DNA for the CDR3: TGTGCCACCAGCAGAGATCAAGGGACAGGGCATTACGAGCAGTACTTC. Its translation: CATSRDQGTGHYEQYF.